This T cell receptor (beta chain) came from a study of T cell responses to AZD1222 COVID-19 vaccine (dated by TCRdb to the early 2020s). About the investigation overall: AZD1222 recipients with second doses at about 4 weeks or about 12 weeks were pooled, because spike-specific TCR depth and breadth did not differ between schedules. TCR sequencing was performed for about 240 trial participants, of whom 207 were given two doses of AZD1222 and some 26 were given two doses of MenACWY control vaccine. Enrollment into the trials was organized by age into subgroups of 18-55, 56-69 and 70-plus years, and those subgroups contained roughly 150, 30 and 60 TCR-sequenced participants, respectively.

The CDR3 regions of human TCRbeta chains were analyzed by immunosequencing. In the authors' own workflow: Repertoire TCRs were matched against a reference library of SARS-CoV-2-specific TCRs generated with the MIRA antigen-specificity platform. Breadth meant the fraction of unique TCRs that were SARS-CoV-2-associated, whereas depth meant the fraction of total T cells that were SARS-CoV-2-associated. Each spike-specific TCR was assigned to its reactive spike region and to a CD4 or CD8 class using the MIRA data. Log10-transformed breadth and depth values were compared by one-way ANOVA with Sidak's multiple comparisons tests. The immuneACCESS repertoire file appears here via TCRdb, limited to in-frame rearrangements. These files lack a portion of the clones; in checked studies, under half of the deficit traces to unresolved V genes, and the cause of the others is not known. V, J and clone size derive from that table, while D and trimming were established from the DNA sequence. This sample comprises 77,000 or so clones, approximately 88% of them detected only once. The ten largest clones take up around 21% of the sample.

About this clone: Its antigen specificity is not known. Base quality data are lacking; no much larger clone is found one base away.

What the study reported, not specific to this receptor: The whole spike protein was spanned by vaccine-associated CD4 TCRs, and dominant responses were seen in regions 160-218 and 743-854. Epitopes outside the regions mutated in the B.1.351 and B.1.1.7 variants were reportedly recognized by nearly half of the unique spike-specific TCRs. After two AZD1222 doses, spike-specific TCR breadth and depth were significantly higher than at day 0 and than in MenACWY recipients. Because no day 14 peak-response samples were available, the repertoires could be characterized only after the peak T cell response. Participants were mostly white British and included more females than males, and it was suggested by the authors that clonal diversity may have been underestimated. Conclusions about previously exposed vaccinees were limited because only a handful of AZD1222 recipients were SARS-CoV-2 seropositive at baseline. The 56-69-year group was small, and its depth increase did not reach significance, likely because of low power.

The CDR3, from cysteine to phenylalanine, totals 16 residues. Left in the record is the CDR3 DNA by itself, 48 bases read in frame from the first base. V drops 0 bases and J drops 2 bases, leaving 13 bases in between. Per the germline V gene (reference sequence), SGHKS is the CDR1 and YYEKEE is the CDR2. The sample's time point label, in plain terms: baseline before first vaccination. Vaccinee samples were obtained from the UK trials COV001 and COV002, which included a single-blind randomized controlled phase 2/3 trial of AZD1222 (ChAdOx1 nCoV-19) in healthy adults. For TCRbeta chain sequencing, PBMC samples were collected from trial participants at day 0 and at day 28 after the second dose.

This chain joins TRBV5-5 to TRBJ2-3; the D region is possibly TRBD1 or TRBD2, each matching across 5 bases. Sequenced material: peripheral blood, taken on day 0 of AZD1222 vaccination. This clonotype originated in an adult in good health. The CDR3 region reads CASSLAVGDPTDTQYF. The DNA reads TGTGCCAGCAGCTTGGCCGTTGGGGACCCCACAGATACGCAGTATTTT.